The sequence of this T cell receptor beta chain was determined in a study of neurological immune-mediated disorders. Study conclusions and caveats: Healthy controls had more TCR clonal expansion than multiple sclerosis, which showed the least, whereas HTLV-1-associated myelopathy showed the most.

A blood bank in Maryland, USA, provided the volunteers who served as healthy controls. A total of 2 million PBMCs stored at -80 degrees C provided the unsorted libraries. The table lists this clonotype with many counts. Its cognate antigen is unknown. The cDNA was produced through 5'RACE with 10-nucleotide random UMIs. TCRdb re-derived calls from the 5' RACE reads in MiXCR, one entry per CDR3 protein. The table includes roughly 32,000 distinct CDR3 sequences, approximately 15% detected once. V was pared by 0 bases and J by 4 bases, with 8 bases of the junction left unmatched. The CDR3 sequence is 18 residues long. Germline V gene data show CDR1 as LGHNA and CDR2 as YSLEER.

Source material: PBMCs. The rearrangement links TRBV4-3 to TRBJ2-2, with 10 bases aligning to TRBD2. This receptor was obtained from a man in his 70s in good health. CDR3 nucleotides: TGCGCCAGCAGCCAAGAGATGGCACTAGCGGGGACCACCGGGGAGCTGTTTTTT. Translation gives CASSQEMALAGTTGELFF.